Listed below are T cell receptor beta chains from one sample, sequenced in a study of cytomegalovirus exposure and HLA in healthy donors. Sequencing used immunoSEQ multiplex PCR; TCRdb keeps in-frame clones, though not all of them. The sample lists 150,000 to 180,000 clones, around 80% seen once, with over 3% in the top ten. Sequencing was done on a sample of PBMCs. The source of these receptors is a woman aged 35 to 49 in good health and CMV-seronegative. Both conserved end residues are part of each CDR3. A D gene is named only where the DNA matches it firmly. Clone size is given for some rows only: seen once, a few or many times, or a class if the clone is expanded.

v_gene,d_gene,j_gene,abundance,CDR3aa,CDR3nt
TRBV18,TRBD1,TRBJ1-5,NA,CASSPRLQGAGQPQHF,TGTGCCAGCTCACCAAGGCTACAGGGGGCGGGTCAGCCCCAGCATTTT
TRBV20-1,TRBD1,TRBJ2-1,NA,CSASLGQKQFF,TGCAGTGCTAGCCTGGGACAGAAGCAGTTCTTC
TRBV14,TRBD1,TRBJ1-1,NA,CASSPRGDRVNTEAFF,TGTGCCAGCAGCCCCCGGGGGGACAGGGTGAACACTGAAGCTTTCTTT
TRBV25-1,TRBD1,TRBJ2-7,NA,CASSEGQGSEQYF,TGTGCCAGCAGTGAGGGACAGGGGAGCGAGCAGTACTTC
TRBV11-2,NA,TRBJ2-5,few,CASSLESTAQETQYF,TGTGCCAGCAGCTTAGAAAGTACAGCCCAAGAGACCCAGTACTTC
TRBV21-1,NA,TRBJ2-7,few,CASSKVKYSSYEQYF,TGTGCCAGCAGCAAAGTAAAATACAGCTCCTACGAGCAGTACTTC
TRBV30,TRBD1,TRBJ2-5,once,CAWSRLGRGRETQYF,TGTGCCTGGAGTCGTCTGGGCAGGGGGCGAGAGACCCAGTACTTC
TRBV5-6,NA,TRBJ1-2,many,CASSFGRQLGYTF,TGTGCCAGCAGCTTCGGGAGACAGTTGGGCTACACCTTC
TRBV18,NA,TRBJ1-4,NA,CASSPVGLGHRDEKLFF,TGTGCCAGCTCACCGGTAGGCCTCGGTCACCGGGATGAAAAACTGTTTTTT
TRBV10-2,TRBD1,TRBJ2-7,NA,CASSEAPRTGGAYEQYF,TGCGCCAGCAGTGAGGCTCCCAGGACAGGCGGAGCCTACGAGCAGTACTTC
TRBV19,NA,TRBJ1-3,NA,CASSISAAGNTIYF,TGTGCCAGTAGTATATCCGCAGCTGGAAACACCATATATTTT
TRBV5-1,NA,TRBJ2-3,NA,CASRLTVQVTDTQYF,TGCGCCAGCAGGCTGACAGTACAGGTCACAGATACGCAGTATTTT
TRBV18,NA,TRBJ1-1,NA,CASSPPDTPEAFF,TGTGCCAGCTCACCCCCCGACACCCCCGAAGCTTTCTTT
TRBV5-1,NA,TRBJ2-1,NA,CASSLFTGDSGYNEQFF,TGCGCCAGCAGCTTGTTTACAGGAGACTCTGGTTACAATGAGCAGTTCTTC
TRBV6-1,NA,TRBJ1-2,NA,CASSDLPPREGHGGYTF,TGTGCCAGCAGTGATTTGCCCCCCCGGGAGGGGCACGGTGGCTACACCTTC
TRBV18,NA,TRBJ2-4,once,CASSPTTGTKNIQYF,TGTGCCAGCTCACCAACTACAGGCACCAAAAACATTCAGTACTTC
TRBV4-1,NA,TRBJ2-3,few,CASSRDTAQYF,TGCGCCAGCAGCCGGGACACCGCGCAGTATTTT
TRBV6-5,NA,TRBJ1-2,NA,CASSYSPGNYGYTF,TGTGCCAGCAGTTACTCCCCCGGGAACTATGGCTACACCTTC
TRBV7-9,TRBD2,TRBJ2-7,NA,CASGREGGEQYF,TGTGCCAGCGGTCGGGAGGGGGGCGAGCAGTACTTC
TRBV9,TRBD2,TRBJ2-3,once,CASSPGTSGRTDTQYF,TGTGCCAGCAGCCCCGGGACTAGCGGACGCACAGATACGCAGTATTTT
TRBV5-1,NA,TRBJ1-6,NA,CASSLEAGGVGSPLHF,TGCGCCAGCAGCTTGGAGGCGGGGGGCGTTGGATCACCCCTCCACTTT
TRBV6-1,NA,TRBJ1-3,NA,CASSALGQISGNTIYF,TGTGCCAGCAGTGCCTTAGGACAAATCTCTGGAAACACCATATATTTT
TRBV28,TRBD1,TRBJ1-4,NA,CASSLASGQAEKLFF,TGTGCCAGCAGTTTAGCCTCGGGACAGGCAGAAAAACTGTTTTTT
TRBV9,NA,TRBJ1-1,NA,CASSVGGGAAPGDTEAFF,TGTGCCAGCAGCGTAGGAGGAGGGGCAGCGCCGGGGGACACTGAAGCTTTCTTT
TRBV9,TRBD2,TRBJ2-5,NA,CASSVTPWGTSGGETQYF,TGTGCCAGCAGCGTCACCCCTTGGGGGACTAGCGGGGGAGAGACCCAGTACTTC
TRBV5-1,TRBD2,TRBJ2-3,NA,CASSPGTSKDTQYF,TGCGCCAGCAGCCCCGGGACTAGCAAAGATACGCAGTATTTT
TRBV28,TRBD2,TRBJ2-7,once,CASRSGLAGIHEQYF,TGTGCCAGCAGGTCGGGACTAGCGGGGATCCACGAGCAGTACTTC
TRBV5-1,TRBD2,TRBJ2-6,once,CASSLLAGGPSDGANVLTF,TGCGCCAGCAGCTTGTTAGCGGGGGGGCCATCCGATGGGGCCAACGTCCTGACTTTC
TRBV6-6,TRBD2,TRBJ2-7,NA,CASSVGGGAHEQYF,TGTGCCAGCAGTGTGGGCGGGGGGGCCCACGAGCAGTACTTC
TRBV6-6,TRBD1,TRBJ2-7,NA,CASSLGTGFFEQYF,TGTGCCAGCAGTTTGGGGACAGGGTTCTTCGAGCAGTACTTC
TRBV6-5,NA,TRBJ2-7,NA,CASSPNNIRPREQYF,TGTGCCAGCAGCCCAAACAACATAAGGCCTAGGGAGCAGTACTTC
TRBV7-9,NA,TRBJ2-1,NA,CASSPGTIQYNEQFF,TGTGCCAGCAGCCCGGGGACAATACAATACAATGAGCAGTTCTTC
TRBV29-1,NA,TRBJ1-5,NA,CSVWTEGGGQPQHF,TGCAGCGTTTGGACAGAGGGCGGGGGGCAGCCCCAGCATTTT